This T cell receptor beta chain is drawn from a study of CD4 T cells in relation to SARS-CoV-2 and coronaviruses. Only in-frame clones appear in the TCRdb table, and some are missing; sequencing was by immunoSEQ multiplex PCR. Of 19,000 or so clones listed, 78% are singletons. About this clone: Its antigen is currently unknown.

Before the COVID-19 pandemic, during about 2011-2019, CD4+ T cells were taken from unexposed donors. CD4+ T cells were isolated from the cells after less than 13 days of culture. Germline assignment: CDR1 ENHRY and CDR2 SYGVKD. Trimming pared 3 bases from V and 4 bases from J, leaving 11 bases between. This CDR3 contains 14 residues. Sequencing was done on a sample of CD4+ T cells from PBMCs, cultured in vitro. This clonotype was obtained from a human donor in good health. This chain joins TRBV10-3 and TRBJ2-3, with D perhaps TRBD1 (5 bases). The DNA of the CDR3 is TGTGCCATCAGTGATTCATCAGGGCCAGATACGCAGTATTTT. Protein sequence: CAISDSSGPDTQYF.